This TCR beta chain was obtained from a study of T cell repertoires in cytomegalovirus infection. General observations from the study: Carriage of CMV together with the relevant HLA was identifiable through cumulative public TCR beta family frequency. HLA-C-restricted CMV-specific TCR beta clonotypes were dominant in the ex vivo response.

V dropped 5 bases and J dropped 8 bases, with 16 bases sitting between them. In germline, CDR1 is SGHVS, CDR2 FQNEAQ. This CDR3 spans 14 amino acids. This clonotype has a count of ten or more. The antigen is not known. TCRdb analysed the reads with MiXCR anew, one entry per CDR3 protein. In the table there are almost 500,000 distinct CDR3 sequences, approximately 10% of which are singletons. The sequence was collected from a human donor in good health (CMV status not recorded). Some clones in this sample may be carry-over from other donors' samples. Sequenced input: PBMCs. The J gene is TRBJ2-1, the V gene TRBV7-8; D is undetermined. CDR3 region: CASSPAVPGDEQFF. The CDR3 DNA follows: TGTGCCAGCAGCCCAGCTGTGCCCGGCGATGAGCAGTTCTTC.